Below, 5 T cell receptor beta chains from the same sample are listed, as sequenced in a study of OX40 agonist ivuxolimab in advanced cancers. Sequencing was performed with immunoSEQ multiplex PCR; in TCRdb, only in-frame clones are kept and a portion is missing. Of 50,000 to 60,000 clones listed, roughly nine tenths are singletons. The source material was CD4+ or CD8+ T cells sorted from blood, sampled in a trial of the OX40 agonist ivuxolimab. The source is an adult with an advanced solid tumor such as melanoma, head and neck, liver or kidney cancer.

The V gene is TRBV19, the J gene TRBJ1-1; D ambiguous. This CDR3 region has 14 residues. Trimming pared 7 bases from V and 0 bases from J, leaving 12 bases between. The germline V gene has CDR1 LNHDA and CDR2 SQIVND (reference sequence). CDR3 sequence: CASTVGRLNTEAFF. As DNA, the CDR3 is TGTGCCAGTACCGTTGGACGGCTGAACACTGAAGCTTTCTTT.

The rearrangement joins TRBV7-2 to TRBJ2-1; 10 nucleotides align to TRBD2. CDR1 is SGHTA, CDR2 FQGNSA, per germline. The CDR3 has 14 residues. The junction had 4 bases not matched to a gene; V was cut back by 5 bases and J by 6 bases. The CDR3 loop is CASSTRTSGNEQFF. CDR3 DNA sequence: TGTGCCAGCAGCACTAGGACTAGCGGCAATGAGCAGTTCTTC.

The genes are TRBV28 and TRBJ2-7; no definite D call. V was cut by 3 bases and J by 5 bases, with 11 bases left in between. Germline V gene data show CDR1 as MDHEN and CDR2 as SYDVKM. This CDR3 contains 13 residues. In DNA, the CDR3 is TGTGCCAGCAGTTTGATAGGGCGCGACGAGCAGTACTTC. Encoded protein: CASSLIGRDEQYF.

The V and J genes are TRBV11-2 and TRBJ1-2; a possible D gene is TRBD1 (5 bases). The CDR3 sequence is 15 residues long. With 0 bases removed from V and 4 bases from J, the gap between germline ends came to 12 bases. The germline V gene encodes CDR1 SGHAT and CDR2 FQNNGV. Here the CDR3 reads CASSLDLGTPYGYTF. The CDR3 DNA follows: TGTGCCAGCAGCTTAGATCTCGGGACGCCCTATGGCTACACCTTC.

Only a few counts were recorded for this clone. The chain is built from TRBV28 and TRBJ2-2; possible D gene TRBD2, 6 bases. Germline V gives CDR1 MDHEN, CDR2 SYDVKM. Deletions cut 2 bases from V and 7 bases from J, with 11 bases between. The CDR3 contains 14 residues. The CDR3 sequence: CASSLVRRGGELFF. CDR3 sequence (DNA): TGTGCCAGCAGTTTAGTGCGGCGGGGCGGGGAGCTGTTTTTT.